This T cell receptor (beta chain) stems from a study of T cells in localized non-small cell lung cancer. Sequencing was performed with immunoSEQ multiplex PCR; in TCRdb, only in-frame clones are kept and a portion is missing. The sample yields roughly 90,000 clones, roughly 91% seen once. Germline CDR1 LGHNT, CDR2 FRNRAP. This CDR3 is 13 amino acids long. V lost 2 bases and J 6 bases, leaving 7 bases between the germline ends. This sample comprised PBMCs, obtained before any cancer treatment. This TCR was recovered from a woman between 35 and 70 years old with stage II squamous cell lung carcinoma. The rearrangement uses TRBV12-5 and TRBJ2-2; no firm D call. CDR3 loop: CASGLPGAGELFF. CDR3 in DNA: TGTGCTAGTGGTTTGCCCGGAGCCGGGGAGCTGTTTTTT.